One and the same sample provided the 24 T cell receptor beta chains below, sequenced in a study of T cell responses to AZD1222 COVID-19 vaccine (dated by TCRdb to about 2021). Reading the label with the study, this specimen's time point is: baseline before first vaccination. The protocol used for the library was the immunoSEQ multiplex PCR assay. The table was pulled from immuneACCESS by TCRdb, which kept in-frame rearrangements only. Such tables lose some clones; where checked, under half of the loss comes from unresolved V genes, and the rest has no known cause. The sample data list about 110,000 clones, and about four fifths of these were observed just once. Approximately 4.6% of the sample lies in the top ten. Material: peripheral blood, obtained on day 0 of AZD1222 vaccination. These receptors were obtained from an adult in good health.

The genes are TRBV5-6 and TRBJ1-1; D ambiguous. Trimming shortened V by 2 bases and J by 1 base, and 9 bases separated the two germline ends. The CDR3 has 14 residues. In germline, CDR1 is SGHDT, CDR2 YYEEEE. The CDR3 sequence: CASSLSLSNTEAFF. CDR3 coding DNA: TGTGCCAGCAGCTTATCATTGTCGAACACTGAAGCTTTCTTT.

This chain connects TRBV30 to TRBJ2-6, with D hard to call. Per the germline V gene, CDR1 is GTSNPN and CDR2 is SVGIG (reference sequence). The length of the CDR3 is 15 residues. The V end was cut by 1 base, the J end by 1 base, with 8 bases between. As DNA, the CDR3 is TGTGCCTGGAGTGAGGGCTGGTCTGGGGCCAACGTCCTGACTTTC. Amino acid sequence: CAWSEGWSGANVLTF.

The genes are TRBV6-6 and TRBJ2-5, with 7 bases fitting TRBD2. Germline V gene data show CDR1 as MNHNY and CDR2 as SVGAGI (reference sequence). CDR3 length: 13 residues. Trimming at V came to 10 bases and at J to 5 bases, leaving 10 bases not matched to a gene. Written as DNA, the CDR3 is TGTGCCATTAACAAAGGGGAGGGGGAGACCCAGTACTTC. This encodes CAINKGEGETQYF.

The chain joins TRBV7-2 to TRBJ1-1; 12 bases are a match to TRBD1. The V gene end was trimmed by 5 bases and the J gene end by 1 base; junction bases not matched to a gene: 8. The CDR3 loop spans 17 amino acids. Germline V gives CDR1 SGHTA, CDR2 FQGNSA. The CDR3 region is CASSRRDRGQGNTEAFF. The CDR3 DNA reads as TGTGCCAGCAGCCGCAGGGACAGGGGGCAGGGGAACACTGAAGCTTTCTTT.

V gene TRBV27 combines with J gene TRBJ2-3; tentatively, D is TRBD2 (6 bases). The V gene's germline CDR1 is MNHEY and CDR2 SMNVEV (reference sequence). Deletions cut 4 bases from V and 8 bases from J, with 19 bases between. This CDR3 has 15 amino acids. In nucleotides, the CDR3 is TGTGCCAGCAGTTCTAGGGACTCCCCCTCAGGTACGCAGTATTTT. Translation gives CASSSRDSPSGTQYF.

The chain carries TRBV10-3 and TRBJ1-5; unclear D gene. Germline CDR1 is ENHRY and CDR2 is SYGVKD. The CDR3 covers 14 residues. V lost 6 bases and J 7 bases, leaving 16 bases between the germline ends. The CDR3 protein is CAISPDGVNQPQHF. In nucleotides, the CDR3 is TGTGCCATCAGCCCAGACGGCGTGAACCAGCCCCAGCATTTT.

The gene calls are TRBV19 and TRBJ1-5; 7 bases align to TRBD1. Per germline, CDR1 LNHDA and CDR2 SQIVND (reference sequence). J gave up 1 base and V 5 bases, and 5 bases lay outside the gene matches. This CDR3 is 15 amino acids long. The CDR3 loop is CASSAYRGSNQPQHF. CDR3 coding DNA: TGTGCCAGTAGTGCTTACAGGGGAAGCAATCAGCCCCAGCATTTT.

The chain combines TRBV7-2 with TRBJ2-5; 7 positions match TRBD1. The trim removed 6 bases at V and 2 bases at J, leaving 6 bases unmatched. This CDR3 spans 14 amino acids. Looked up from germline, CDR1 is SGHTA and CDR2 is FQGNSA. The CDR3 sequence is CASSHPGQQETQYF. In DNA form, the CDR3 reads TGTGCCAGCAGTCATCCGGGACAGCAAGAGACCCAGTACTTC.

Details on this clone: One end of the junction varies from germline; a read error may be responsible. The rearrangement links TRBV5-1 to TRBJ2-6, with D hard to call. The CDR3 covers 14 residues. Germline assignment: CDR1 SGHRS and CDR2 YFSETQ. This CDR3 reads CASSLEFSAHVLTF. The CDR3 DNA reads as TGCGCCAGCAGCTTGGAATTTTCGGCCCACGTCCTGACTTTC.

V is TRBV4-1 and J is TRBJ1-2, with D possibly TRBD1 on 5 matching bases. V dropped 2 bases and J dropped 3 bases, with 16 bases sitting between them. The germline V gene encodes CDR1 MGHRA and CDR2 YSYEKL. This CDR3 has 16 residues. CDR3 protein: CASSQLLRGSDYGYTF. In DNA, the CDR3 is TGCGCCAGCAGCCAACTTTTAAGGGGATCGGACTATGGCTACACCTTC.

A note on this clone: Other DNA sequences in the same sample also yield this CDR3. This chain uses TRBV5-1 with TRBJ2-5; either TRBD1 or TRBD2 may fit D (5 bases each). V dropped 2 bases and J dropped 5 bases, with 10 bases sitting between them. CDR1 and CDR2 from the germline V gene are SGHRS and YFSETQ. The CDR3 runs to 13 residues. CDR3 sequence reads: CASSLQGEETQYF. CDR3 bases: TGCGCCAGCAGCTTACAAGGGGAGGAGACCCAGTACTTC.

The CDR3 region is CASSPRQGDTEAFF. CDR3 nucleotides: TGTGCCAGCTCACCAAGGCAGGGGGATACTGAAGCTTTCTTT. The rearrangement joins TRBV18 to TRBJ1-1; 7 nucleotides match TRBD1. The CDR3 spans 14 residues. In germline, CDR1 is KGHSH, CDR2 LQKENI. The ends lost 2 bases at V and 5 bases at J; junction bases unmatched: 5.

The rearrangement joins TRBV5-4 to TRBJ1-3, with D possibly being TRBD1 (6 bases). This CDR3 contains 14 residues. Germline-derived CDR1 and CDR2 are SGHNT and YYREEE (reference sequence). Trimming pared 4 bases from V and 2 bases from J, leaving 10 bases between. The CDR3 DNA reads TGTGCCAGCAGCCTACAGGGTCCTGGAAACACCATATATTTT. Translated: CASSLQGPGNTIYF. The complete variable domain, with remaining parts taken from reference TRBV5-4 and TRBJ1-3, reads ETGVTQSPTHLIKTRGQQVTLRCSSQSGHNTVSWYQQALGQGPQFIFQYYREEENGRGNFPPRFSGLQFPNYSSELNVNALELDDSALYLCASSLQGPGNTIYFGEGSWLTVV.

V usage is TRBV9 and J usage is TRBJ2-3; 8 bases match TRBD1. The germline CDR1 and CDR2 sequences are SGDLS and YYNGEE. This CDR3 comprises 16 residues. The V and J ends lost 4 bases and 1 base, in that order; junction bases with no gene match: 8. In DNA form, the CDR3 reads TGTGCCAGCAGCATCCGCCGGACAGGGCGCACAGATACGCAGTATTTT. As protein: CASSIRRTGRTDTQYF.

This clone was picked up a small number of times. This rearrangement joins TRBV20-1 to TRBJ2-3; the D is unclear. Germline V gene lookup returns CDR1 DFQATT and CDR2 SNEGSKA (reference sequence). CDR3 size: 11 residues. V dropped 8 bases and J dropped 9 bases, with 15 bases sitting between them. CDR3: CSWSGPGTQYF. The CDR3 DNA is TGCAGTTGGTCAGGTCCAGGAACGCAGTATTTT.

The V and J genes are TRBV6-5 and TRBJ2-1; 7 nucleotides align to TRBD1. V lost 5 bases, J lost 1 base, and 5 bases stayed unmatched. CDR3 size: 15 residues. CDR1 MNHEY and CDR2 SVGAGI come from the germline V gene. CDR3 region: CASSPPGQSYNEQFF. In nucleotides, the CDR3 is TGTGCCAGCAGTCCACCGGGACAGTCCTACAATGAGCAGTTCTTC.

This rearrangement joins TRBV7-9 to TRBJ2-3; D may be TRBD1 (6 bases). CDR1 and CDR2 from the germline V gene are SEHNR and FQNEAQ (reference sequence). Trimming stripped 0 bases from V and 4 bases from J, with 17 bases between. The CDR3 loop spans 17 amino acids. The CDR3 reads CASSLAQAGARADTQYF. The CDR3 DNA is TGTGCCAGCAGCTTAGCCCAGGCAGGGGCGCGGGCAGATACGCAGTATTTT.

The chain uses TRBV5-8 and TRBJ2-1; the match to TRBD1 covers 7 bases. This CDR3 is built from 16 residues. Germline V gives CDR1 SGHTS, CDR2 YDEGEE. Germline trimming cut 4 bases from V and 0 bases from J; bases unmatched to any gene: 7. The CDR3, as DNA: TGTGCCAGCAGCCAACACACAGGGGTCTCCTACAATGAGCAGTTCTTC. This translates into CASSQHTGVSYNEQFF.

J is TRBJ1-2 and V is TRBV20-1; D possibly corresponds to TRBD1 (5 bases). The germline V gene has CDR1 DFQATT and CDR2 SNEGSKA (reference sequence). This CDR3 contains 11 residues. V lost 0 bases and J 8 bases, leaving 7 bases between the germline ends. The CDR3 DNA sequence: TGCAGTGCTAGAGATGGGGCCGGCTACACCTTC. This translates into CSARDGAGYTF.

As to this clone: Other nucleotide sequences in the sample specify the same CDR3. This chain uses TRBV18 with TRBJ2-5; possibly TRBD1 for D (5 bases). This CDR3 spans 13 amino acids. The germline CDR1 and CDR2 sequences are KGHSH and LQKENI. V was cut by 6 bases and J by 3 bases, with 11 bases left in between. The CDR3 loop is CASSPGQEETQYF. The CDR3 DNA sequence: TGTGCCAGCTCCCCTGGACAAGAAGAGACCCAGTACTTC.

This clone has only one observation. The CDR3 protein is CSVQGGSYNEQFF. CDR3 bases: TGCAGCGTTCAGGGCGGCTCCTACAATGAGCAGTTCTTC. V and J are TRBV29-1 and TRBJ2-1; maybe TRBD1 (5 bases). The germline V gene has CDR1 SQVTM and CDR2 ANQGSEA. The V end lost 5 bases, the J end lost 0 bases, and 8 bases lay between the germline ends. CDR3 length: 13 residues.

The CDR3 region is CASRLGAGYGYTF. CDR3 nucleotides: TGTGCCAGCAGGCTAGGGGCGGGCTATGGCTACACCTTC. The chain uses TRBV12-3 or TRBV12-4 and TRBJ1-2; TRBD1 might be the D (5 bases). This CDR3 has 13 residues. V lost 6 bases, J lost 4 bases, and 12 bases lay in between.

The rearrangement uses TRBV5-1 and TRBJ2-7; the D is unclear. V lost 1 base and J 5 bases, leaving 10 bases between the germline ends. Looked up from germline, CDR1 is SGHRS and CDR2 is YFSETQ. The CDR3 is 13 residues long. The CDR3 reads CASSLFGSDEQYF. The CDR3 bases are TGCGCCAGCAGCTTGTTTGGTTCGGACGAGCAGTACTTC.

The gene calls are TRBV6-2 or TRBV6-3 and TRBJ2-7; D may be TRBD1 (5 bases). Trimming removed 5 bases at V and 2 bases at J, with 10 bases between. CDR3 length equals 13 residues. Germline CDR1 and CDR2: MNHEY and SVGEGT. Here the CDR3 DNA reads TGTGCCAGCAGTCAGACAGAAACCTACGAGCAGTACTTC. It specifies CASSQTETYEQYF.